The 23 T cell receptor beta chains below all came from one sample that was sequenced in a study of cytomegalovirus exposure and HLA in healthy donors. The PCR made use of 60 Vbeta and 13 Jbeta primers. The data were produced by immunoSEQ multiplex PCR, yet TCRdb's version contains in-frame clones alone and is incomplete. The table includes roughly 200,000 clones, roughly four fifths detected once. The sample comprised PBMCs. These receptors were obtained from a young woman in good health and CMV-seronegative.

This clone has a handful of counts. V and J are TRBV11-1 and TRBJ1-1, with a tentative D call TRBD1 (6 bases). V was pared by 3 bases and J by 0 bases, with 20 bases between. Germline V gene lookup returns CDR1 SGHAT and CDR2 FQDESV (reference sequence). The CDR3 loop spans 18 amino acids. The CDR3: CASSFLRRGGTMNTEAFF. The CDR3 DNA reads as TGTGCCAGCAGCTTCCTCCGGAGGGGGGGGACCATGAACACTGAAGCTTTCTTT.

The V call is TRBV7-2, the J call TRBJ2-1; D perhaps matches TRBD1 (6 bases). Per the germline V gene, CDR1 is SGHTA and CDR2 is FQGNSA. The V and J ends lost 7 bases and 4 bases respectively, with 17 bases between them. The CDR3 runs to 15 residues. This CDR3 is CASTKGVEDYNEQFF. Here the CDR3 DNA reads TGTGCCAGCACCAAGGGGGTAGAGGATTACAATGAGCAGTTCTTC.

This clone was seen a few times. V usage is TRBV29-1 and J usage is TRBJ1-1, with 7 nucleotides matching TRBD1. V lost 2 bases, J lost 3 bases, and 3 bases stayed unmatched. This CDR3 comprises 13 residues. Looked up from germline, CDR1 is SQVTM and CDR2 is ANQGSEA. CDR3 DNA sequence: TGCAGCGTTGAAACAGGGGCCGACACTGAAGCTTTCTTT. This gives the protein CSVETGADTEAFF. The entire variable domain, with the rest obtained from reference TRBV29-1 and TRBJ1-1, is as follows: SAVISQKPSRDICQRGTSLTIQCQVDSQVTMMFWYRQQPGQSLTLIATANQGSEATYESGFVIDKFPISRPNLTFSTLTVSNMSPEDSSIYLCSVETGADTEAFFGQGTRLTVV.

V gene TRBV7-9 combines with J gene TRBJ2-1; 7 nucleotides match TRBD2. The CDR3 has 12 amino acids. Unmatched junction bases numbered 0, after V lost 5 bases and J lost 5 bases. CDR1 SEHNR and CDR2 FQNEAQ come from the germline V gene (reference sequence). The CDR3 DNA reads TGTGCCAGCAGCGGGAGGGACAATGAGCAGTTCTTC. This encodes CASSGRDNEQFF.

The chain couples TRBV5-1 to TRBJ1-2, with 7 bases identical to TRBD1. The V gene's germline CDR1 is SGHRS and CDR2 YFSETQ. V was clipped by 0 bases and J by 7 bases; unmatched bases: 12. The CDR3 loop spans 16 amino acids. In DNA, the CDR3 is TGCGCCAGCAGCTTGGCACAGGGGACCGGGGGTGGTGGCTACACCTTC. This sequence encodes CASSLAQGTGGGGYTF.

The rearrangement uses TRBV19 and TRBJ1-5; 8 bases map to TRBD1. This CDR3 contains 18 residues. J gave up 6 bases and V 2 bases, and 15 bases lay outside the gene matches. Germline V gene data show CDR1 as LNHDA and CDR2 as SQIVND (reference sequence). The CDR3 reads CASSILGQGAKVGQPQHF. Written as DNA, the CDR3 is TGTGCCAGTAGTATACTCGGCCAGGGGGCTAAGGTAGGTCAGCCCCAGCATTTT. Combining the CDR3 with reference TRBV19 and TRBJ1-5 gives the whole variable domain DGGITQSPKYLFRKEGQNVTLSCEQNLNHDAMYWYRQDPGQGLRLIYYSQIVNDFQKGDIAEGYSVSREKKESFPLTVTSAQKNPTAFYLCASSILGQGAKVGQPQHFGDGTRLSIL.

This clone was detected only a few times. J is TRBJ2-3 and V is TRBV6-1, with 10 bases that match TRBD2. Germline V gene data show CDR1 as MNHNS and CDR2 as SASEGT. The CDR3 contains 16 residues. The V gene end was trimmed by 4 bases and the J gene end by 2 bases; junction bases not matched to a gene: 6. The CDR3 reads CASSGSAGGPTDTQYF. The CDR3 DNA follows: TGTGCCAGCAGTGGGTCAGCGGGAGGGCCCACAGATACGCAGTATTTT.

This clone was recorded at least ten times. The chain employs TRBV4-3 and TRBJ2-1, with 14 bases fitting TRBD2. Trimming at V came to 3 bases and at J to 0 bases, leaving 13 bases not matched to a gene. Germline V gene lookup returns CDR1 LGHNA and CDR2 YSLEER. This CDR3 is built from 21 residues. The CDR3 spells CASSQPDGPTSGRASYNEQFF. CDR3 coding DNA: TGCGCCAGCAGCCAGCCTGACGGGCCGACTAGCGGGAGGGCCTCCTACAATGAGCAGTTCTTC.

The V call is TRBV6-5, the J call TRBJ2-1; D call uncertain. CDR3 length: 16 residues. Germline loops: CDR1 MNHEY, CDR2 SVGAGI. Trimming stripped 4 bases from V and 4 bases from J, with 17 bases between. CDR3 sequence reads: CASSLTDDTPYNEQFF. The CDR3 DNA reads TGTGCCAGCAGTTTGACTGACGATACTCCTTACAATGAGCAGTTCTTC.

CDR3: CASSSLGGMDEKLFF. CDR3 nucleotides: TGTGCCAGCAGCTCGCTCGGGGGTATGGATGAAAAACTGTTTTTT. The rearrangement joins TRBV5-8 to TRBJ1-4; a weak D match, TRBD1 (5 bases). Per germline, CDR1 SGHTS and CDR2 YDEGEE. CDR3 length equals 15 residues. Between the trimmed V and J ends, which lost 3 bases and 6 bases, there was a span of 15 bases.

Here the CDR3 reads CASSQITGELFF. As DNA, the CDR3 is TGTGCCAGCAGCCAAATAACCGGGGAGCTGTTTTTT. V gene TRBV4-2 combines with J gene TRBJ2-2; D unresolved. CDR1 is LGHNA and CDR2 is YNFKEQ in the germline V gene. V was clipped by 2 bases and J by 5 bases, with 3 bases between them. The CDR3 has 12 amino acids.

The chain joins TRBV28 to TRBJ2-5; 11 nucleotides line up with TRBD1. The closer fit of TRBJ2-7 to the DNA end suggests the J call may be wrong. CDR3 length: 15 amino acids. From germline, CDR1 is MDHEN and CDR2 SYDVKM. The chain's CDR3 is CASSSPGQGAYEQYF. In DNA, the CDR3 is TGTGCCAGCAGTTCGCCGGGACAGGGGGCCTACGAGCAGTACTTC.

V gene TRBV7-2 combines with J gene TRBJ2-6; D might be TRBD1 (5 bases). CDR3 size: 13 residues. The ends were cut back, 3 bases at V and 15 bases at J, with 15 bases in the middle. From germline, CDR1 is SGHTA and CDR2 FQGNSA. The CDR3 nucleotides are TGTGCCAGCAGCTTGGGTCTGCAGGGCGACCTGACTTTC. Translating it yields CASSLGLQGDLTF.

In its sample, this clone was seen a few times. The chain uses TRBV6-5 and TRBJ2-6; no firm D call. The CDR3 totals 15 residues. The germline V gene encodes CDR1 MNHEY and CDR2 SVGAGI. The V and J ends lost 2 bases and 0 bases respectively, with 5 bases between them. CDR3 coding DNA: TGTGCCAGCAGTTACGAGGCCTCTGGGGCCAACGTCCTGACTTTC. It encodes CASSYEASGANVLTF.

The chain has TRBV6-5 and TRBJ2-7, with 10 bases aligning to TRBD1. V gave up 4 bases and J gave up 3 bases; unmatched junction bases: 6. In germline, CDR1 is MNHEY, CDR2 SVGAGI. This CDR3 has 15 residues. CDR3 amino acids: CASSSTGTGVYEQYF. CDR3 bases: TGTGCCAGCAGTTCAACCGGGACAGGGGTCTACGAGCAGTACTTC.

Concerning this clone: Other nucleotide sequences from this sample produce the same CDR3. The chain carries TRBV19 and TRBJ2-5; D is possibly TRBD1 (6 bases). This CDR3 region has 12 residues. Germline V gene data show CDR1 as LNHDA and CDR2 as SQIVND (reference sequence). V was shortened by 4 bases and J by 3 bases, with 6 bases between the two germline ends. CDR3 in DNA: TGTGCCAGTAGTACAGGGGAAGAGACCCAGTACTTC. It codes for CASSTGEETQYF. Full variable domain (remainder filled in from reference TRBV19 and TRBJ2-5): DGGITQSPKYLFRKEGQNVTLSCEQNLNHDAMYWYRQDPGQGLRLIYYSQIVNDFQKGDIAEGYSVSREKKESFPLTVTSAQKNPTAFYLCASSTGEETQYFGPGTRLLVL.

The chain links TRBV19 to TRBJ1-3, with D perhaps TRBD1 (6 bases). Germline V gene data show CDR1 as LNHDA and CDR2 as SQIVND (reference sequence). There are 15 residues in the CDR3. V lost 5 bases and J 5 bases, leaving 16 bases between the germline ends. The CDR3 region is CASSSQSGGRNTIYF. Written as DNA, the CDR3 is TGTGCCAGTAGTTCTCAATCGGGGGGCAGAAACACCATATATTTT.

J is TRBJ2-1 and V is TRBV7-2; 12 bases are a match to TRBD2. V trimming: 8 bases; J trimming: 7 bases; junction bases outside the gene matches: 9. Germline V gives CDR1 SGHTA, CDR2 FQGNSA. There are 15 residues in the CDR3. This CDR3 is CASASLAGGWNEQFF. The CDR3 nucleotides are TGTGCCAGCGCCTCACTAGCGGGAGGATGGAATGAGCAGTTCTTC.

The V gene is TRBV6-1, the J gene TRBJ1-4; the D is unclear. This CDR3 comprises 15 residues. Germline V lookup: CDR1 MNHNS, CDR2 SASEGT. The V and J ends lost 8 bases and 7 bases respectively, with 20 bases between them. CDR3: CASFESAAEAEKLFF. DNA for the CDR3: TGTGCCAGCTTCGAATCGGCCGCGGAGGCTGAAAAACTGTTTTTT.

The chain is built from TRBV19 and TRBJ1-5; D gene unclear. There are 13 residues in the CDR3. Germline V gene lookup returns CDR1 LNHDA and CDR2 SQIVND (reference sequence). Trimming left V 9 bases short and J 2 bases short, with 11 bases between. The CDR3 is CASRIGGNQPQHF. CDR3 sequence (DNA): TGTGCCAGCCGAATCGGGGGCAATCAGCCCCAGCATTTT.

Only a few counts were recorded for this clone. The rearrangement joins TRBV4-3 to TRBJ2-3; 9 bases are shared with TRBD2. V lost 4 bases to trimming and J lost 4 bases; unmatched junction nucleotides: 12. Germline V gene data show CDR1 as LGHNA and CDR2 as YSLEER. This CDR3 comprises 17 residues. The CDR3 here is CASSPRLAGDGADTQYF. The CDR3 DNA reads TGCGCCAGCAGCCCCAGATTAGCGGGAGATGGAGCAGATACGCAGTATTTT.

The chain employs TRBV30 and TRBJ2-2; 14 positions match TRBD2. The germline V gene has CDR1 GTSNPN and CDR2 SVGIG (reference sequence). The CDR3 has 20 amino acids. V was pared by 0 bases and J by 1 base, with 10 bases of the junction left unmatched. The CDR3 here is CAWSVLRGLAGGMNTGELFF. The CDR3 DNA reads TGTGCCTGGAGTGTACTCCGTGGACTAGCGGGAGGAATGAACACCGGGGAGCTGTTTTTT.

V usage is TRBV11-3 and J usage is TRBJ1-2; no firm D call. The CDR3 runs 14 residues. V was clipped by 2 bases and J by 1 base, with 8 bases between them. CDR1 and CDR2 (germline): SGHNT, YENEEA. CDR3: CASSLSGDNYGYTF. For the CDR3, the DNA is TGTGCCAGCAGCTTATCGGGTGATAACTATGGCTACACCTTC.